Shown below are 2 T cell receptor beta chains from a single sample sequenced in a study of OX40 agonist ivuxolimab in advanced cancers. The assay was immunoSEQ multiplex PCR, and TCRdb's table has in-frame clones only and misses some. Of approximately 11,000 clones listed, roughly 69% are singletons. This specimen was CD4+ or CD8+ T cells sorted from blood, taken in a trial of the OX40 agonist ivuxolimab. Receptors were obtained from an adult with an advanced solid tumor such as melanoma, head and neck, liver or kidney cancer.

A note on this clone: An end of the junction does not agree with germline; a read error may underlie this. This chain connects TRBV10-3 to TRBJ2-7, with D unresolved. From germline, CDR1 is ENHRY and CDR2 SYGVKD. The CDR3 has 17 amino acids. CDR3 protein: CASSELGPGSFNYEQYF. DNA for the CDR3: TGTGCCAGCAGTGAATTGGGTCCTGGGTCCTTTAACTACGAGCAGTACTTC.

The genes are TRBV6-5 and TRBJ1-5; tentative D call: TRBD1 (5 bases). The CDR3 has 13 amino acids. The ends were cut back, 2 bases at V and 6 bases at J, with 8 bases in the middle. The V gene's germline CDR1 is MNHEY and CDR2 SVGAGI. CDR3 nucleotide sequence: TGTGCCAGCAGTTACGGGGGGGGTCAGCCCCAGCATTTT. It translates to CASSYGGGQPQHF.